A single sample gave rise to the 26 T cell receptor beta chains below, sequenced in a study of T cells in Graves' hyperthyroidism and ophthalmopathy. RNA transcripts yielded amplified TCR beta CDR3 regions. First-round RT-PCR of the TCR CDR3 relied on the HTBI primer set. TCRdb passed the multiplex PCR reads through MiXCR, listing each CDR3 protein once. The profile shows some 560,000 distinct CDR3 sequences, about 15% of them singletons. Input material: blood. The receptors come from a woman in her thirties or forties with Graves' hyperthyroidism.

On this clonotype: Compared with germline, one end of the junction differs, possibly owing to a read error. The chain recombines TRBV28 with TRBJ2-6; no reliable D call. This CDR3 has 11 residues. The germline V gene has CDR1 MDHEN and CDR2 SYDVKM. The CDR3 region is CASNGQELVTF. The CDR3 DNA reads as TGTGCCAGCAATGGGCAGGAGCTAGTGACATTC.

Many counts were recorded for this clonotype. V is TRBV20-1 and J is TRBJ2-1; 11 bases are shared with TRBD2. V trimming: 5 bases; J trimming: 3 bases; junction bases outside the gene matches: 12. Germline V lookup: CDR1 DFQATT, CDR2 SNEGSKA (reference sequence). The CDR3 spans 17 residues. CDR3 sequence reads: CSALPGLAATDYNEQFF. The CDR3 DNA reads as TGCAGTGCTTTACCGGGACTAGCGGCTACCGACTACAATGAGCAGTTCTTC.

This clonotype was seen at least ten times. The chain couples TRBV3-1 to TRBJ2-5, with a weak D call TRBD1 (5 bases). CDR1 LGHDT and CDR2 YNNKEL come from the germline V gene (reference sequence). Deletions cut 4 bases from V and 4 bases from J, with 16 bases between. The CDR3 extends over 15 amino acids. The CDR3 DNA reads TGTGCCAGCAGCCGGTCCCAGGGCGGAAGAGAGACCCAGTACTTC. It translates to CASSRSQGGRETQYF.

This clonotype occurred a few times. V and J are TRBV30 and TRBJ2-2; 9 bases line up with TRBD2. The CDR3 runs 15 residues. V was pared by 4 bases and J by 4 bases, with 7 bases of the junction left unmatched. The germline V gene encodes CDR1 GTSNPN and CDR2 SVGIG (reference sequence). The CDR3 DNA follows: TGTGCCTGGACCCGAATAGCGGGAGTCACCGGGGAGCTGTTTTTT. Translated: CAWTRIAGVTGELFF.

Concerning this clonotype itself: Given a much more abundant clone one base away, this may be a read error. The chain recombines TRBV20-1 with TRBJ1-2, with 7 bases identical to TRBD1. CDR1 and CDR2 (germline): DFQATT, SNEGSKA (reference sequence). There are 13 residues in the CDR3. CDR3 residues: CSAVKTGTYGHTF. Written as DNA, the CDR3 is TGCAGTGCTGTGAAGACAGGGACTTATGGCCACACCTTC.

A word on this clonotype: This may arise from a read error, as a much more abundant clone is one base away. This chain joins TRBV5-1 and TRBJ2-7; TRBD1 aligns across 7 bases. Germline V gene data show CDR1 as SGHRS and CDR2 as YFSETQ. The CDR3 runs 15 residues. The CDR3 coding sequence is TGCGCCAACAGCTCTGGGACAGACAGCTCCTACGAGCAGTACTTC. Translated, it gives CANSSGTDSSYEQYF.

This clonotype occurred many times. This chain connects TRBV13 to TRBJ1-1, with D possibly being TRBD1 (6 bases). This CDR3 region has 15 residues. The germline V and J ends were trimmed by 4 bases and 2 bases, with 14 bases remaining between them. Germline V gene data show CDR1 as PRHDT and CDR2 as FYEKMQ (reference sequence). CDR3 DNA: TGTGCCAGCAGCTCACGGACAGCCATAAACACTGAAGCTTTCTTT. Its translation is CASSSRTAINTEAFF.

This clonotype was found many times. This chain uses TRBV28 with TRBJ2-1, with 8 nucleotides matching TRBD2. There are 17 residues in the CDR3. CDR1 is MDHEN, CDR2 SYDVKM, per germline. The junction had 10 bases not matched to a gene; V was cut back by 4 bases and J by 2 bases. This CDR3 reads CASSSSGGAPAYNEQFF. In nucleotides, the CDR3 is TGTGCCAGCAGTTCCTCGGGGGGGGCGCCCGCCTACAATGAGCAGTTCTTC.

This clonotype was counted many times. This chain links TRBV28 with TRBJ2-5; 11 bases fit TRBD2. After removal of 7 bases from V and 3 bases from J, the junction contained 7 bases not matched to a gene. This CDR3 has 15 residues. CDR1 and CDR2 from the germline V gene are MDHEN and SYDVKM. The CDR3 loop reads CASNLAGGDEETQYF. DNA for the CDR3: TGTGCCAGCAACTTAGCGGGAGGGGATGAAGAGACCCAGTACTTC.

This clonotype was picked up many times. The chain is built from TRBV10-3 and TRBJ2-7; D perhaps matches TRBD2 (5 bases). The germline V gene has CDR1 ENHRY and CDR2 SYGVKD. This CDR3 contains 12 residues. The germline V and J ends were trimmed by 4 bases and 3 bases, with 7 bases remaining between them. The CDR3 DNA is TGTGCCATCAGTGTAACTAGCTACGAGCAGTACTTC. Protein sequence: CAISVTSYEQYF.

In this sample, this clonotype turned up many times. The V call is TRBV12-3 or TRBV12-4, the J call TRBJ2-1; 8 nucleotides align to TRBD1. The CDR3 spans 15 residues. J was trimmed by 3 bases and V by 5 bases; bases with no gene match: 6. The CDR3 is CASSEQGGIYNEQFF. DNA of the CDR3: TGTGCCAGCAGTGAACAGGGGGGAATCTACAATGAGCAGTTCTTC.

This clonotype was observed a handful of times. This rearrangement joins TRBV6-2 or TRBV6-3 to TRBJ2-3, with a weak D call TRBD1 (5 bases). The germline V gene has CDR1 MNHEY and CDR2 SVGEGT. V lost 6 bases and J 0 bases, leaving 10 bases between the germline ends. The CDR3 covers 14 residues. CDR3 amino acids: CASRLRGSTDTQYF. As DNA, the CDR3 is TGTGCCAGCAGGTTAAGGGGTAGCACAGATACGCAGTATTTT.

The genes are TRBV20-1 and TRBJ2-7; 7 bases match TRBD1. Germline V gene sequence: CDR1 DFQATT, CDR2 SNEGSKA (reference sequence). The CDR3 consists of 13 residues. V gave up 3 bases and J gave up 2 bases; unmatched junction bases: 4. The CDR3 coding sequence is TGCAGTGCTAGGGACAGGTATGCCTACGAGCAGTACTTC. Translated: CSARDRYAYEQYF.

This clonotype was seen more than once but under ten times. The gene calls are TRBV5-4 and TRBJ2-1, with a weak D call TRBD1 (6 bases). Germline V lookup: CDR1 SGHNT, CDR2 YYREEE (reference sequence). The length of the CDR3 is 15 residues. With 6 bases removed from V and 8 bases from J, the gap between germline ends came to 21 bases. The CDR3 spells CASTKGQGVVDEQFF. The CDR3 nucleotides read TGTGCCAGCACCAAGGGACAAGGGGTGGTCGATGAGCAGTTCTTC.

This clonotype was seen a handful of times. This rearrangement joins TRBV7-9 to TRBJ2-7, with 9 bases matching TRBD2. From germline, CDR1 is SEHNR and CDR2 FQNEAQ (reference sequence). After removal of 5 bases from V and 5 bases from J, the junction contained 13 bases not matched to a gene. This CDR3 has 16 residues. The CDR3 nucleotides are TGTGCCAGCAGCCTGACTAGCGGTCTTCACCTCGACGAGCAGTACTTC. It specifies CASSLTSGLHLDEQYF.

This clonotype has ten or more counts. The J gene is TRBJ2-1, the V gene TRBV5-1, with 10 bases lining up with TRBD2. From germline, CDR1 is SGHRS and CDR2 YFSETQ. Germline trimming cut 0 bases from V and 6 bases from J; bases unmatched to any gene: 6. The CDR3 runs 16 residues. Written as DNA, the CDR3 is TGCGCCAGCAGCTTGGAAACTAGCGGGATTGGCAATGAGCAGTTCTTC. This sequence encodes CASSLETSGIGNEQFF.

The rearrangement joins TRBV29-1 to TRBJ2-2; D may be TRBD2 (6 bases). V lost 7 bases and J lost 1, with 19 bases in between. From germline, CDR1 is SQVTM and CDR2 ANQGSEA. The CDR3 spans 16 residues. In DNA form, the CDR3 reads TGCAGCGCTACTGGGACTCCCCAAAGGAACACCGGGGAGCTGTTTTTT. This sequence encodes CSATGTPQRNTGELFF.

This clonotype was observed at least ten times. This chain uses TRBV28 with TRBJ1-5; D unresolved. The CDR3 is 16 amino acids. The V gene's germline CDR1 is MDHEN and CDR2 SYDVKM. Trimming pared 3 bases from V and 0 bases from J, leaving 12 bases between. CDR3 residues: CASSLILSDSNQPQHF. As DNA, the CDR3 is TGTGCCAGCAGTTTGATACTCAGTGATAGCAATCAGCCCCAGCATTTT.

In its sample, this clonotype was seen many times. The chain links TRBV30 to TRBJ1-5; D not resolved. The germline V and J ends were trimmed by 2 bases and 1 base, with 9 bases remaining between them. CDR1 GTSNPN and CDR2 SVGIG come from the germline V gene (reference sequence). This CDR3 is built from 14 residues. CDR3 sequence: CAWSRVGSNQPQHF. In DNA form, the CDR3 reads TGTGCCTGGAGTCGAGTGGGGAGCAATCAGCCCCAGCATTTT.

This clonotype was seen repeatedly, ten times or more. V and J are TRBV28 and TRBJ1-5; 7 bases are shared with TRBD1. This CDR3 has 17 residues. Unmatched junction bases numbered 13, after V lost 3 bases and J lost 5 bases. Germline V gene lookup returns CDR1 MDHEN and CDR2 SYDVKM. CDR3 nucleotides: TGTGCCAGCAGTTTTTCTCTAACAGGGGTGAGCGATCAGCCCCAGCATTTT. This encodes CASSFSLTGVSDQPQHF. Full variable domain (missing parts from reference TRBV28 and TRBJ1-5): DVKVTQSSRYLVKRTGEKVFLECVQDMDHENMFWYRQDPGLGLRLIYFSYDVKMKEKGDIPEGYSVSREKKERFSLILESASTNQTSMYLCASSFSLTGVSDQPQHFGDGTRLSIL.

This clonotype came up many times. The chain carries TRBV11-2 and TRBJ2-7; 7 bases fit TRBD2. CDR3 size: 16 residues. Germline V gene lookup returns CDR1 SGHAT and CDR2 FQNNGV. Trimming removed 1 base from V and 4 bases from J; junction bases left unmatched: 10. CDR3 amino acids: CASSLGPGLSGYEQYF. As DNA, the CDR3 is TGTGCCAGCAGCTTAGGTCCGGGACTATCCGGGTACGAGCAGTACTTC.

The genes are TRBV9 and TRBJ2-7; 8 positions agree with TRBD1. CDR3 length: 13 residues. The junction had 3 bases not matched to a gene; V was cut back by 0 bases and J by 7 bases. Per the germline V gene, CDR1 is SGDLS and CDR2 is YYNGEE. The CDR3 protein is CASSVEDRAEQYF. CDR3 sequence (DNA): TGTGCCAGCAGCGTAGAGGACAGGGCGGAGCAGTACTTC.

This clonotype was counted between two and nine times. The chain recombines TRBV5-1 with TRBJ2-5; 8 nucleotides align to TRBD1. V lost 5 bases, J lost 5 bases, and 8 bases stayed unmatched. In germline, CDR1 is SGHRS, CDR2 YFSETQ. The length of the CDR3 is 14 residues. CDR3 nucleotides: TGCGCCAGCAGGGAAATAGGACAGGGCGAGACCCAGTACTTC. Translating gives CASREIGQGETQYF.

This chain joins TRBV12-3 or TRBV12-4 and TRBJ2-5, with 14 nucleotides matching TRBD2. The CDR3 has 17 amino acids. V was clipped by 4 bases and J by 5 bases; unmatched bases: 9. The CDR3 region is CASSWGLAGVISETQYF. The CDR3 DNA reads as TGTGCCAGCAGTTGGGGACTAGCGGGAGTGATAAGTGAGACCCAGTACTTC.

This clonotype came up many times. The CDR3, as DNA: TGTGCCAGCAGCTCCTACCGACAGGGTAGCGCCCAAGAGACCCAGTACTTC. The encoded protein is CASSSYRQGSAQETQYF. The rearrangement joins TRBV7-9 to TRBJ2-5; 7 bases align to TRBD1. This CDR3 region has 17 residues. Germline assignment: CDR1 SEHNR and CDR2 FQNEAQ (reference sequence). Losses at the gene ends were 4 bases for V and 1 base for J; bases not matched to a gene: 12.

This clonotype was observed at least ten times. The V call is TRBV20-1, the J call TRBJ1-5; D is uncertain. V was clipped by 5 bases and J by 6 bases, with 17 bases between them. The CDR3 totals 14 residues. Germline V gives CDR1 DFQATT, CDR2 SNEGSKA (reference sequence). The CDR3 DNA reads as TGCAGTGCTCGCTCTGGACCAGCCAGTCAGCCCCAGCATTTT. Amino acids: CSARSGPASQPQHF.